The 15 T cell receptor beta chains below all came from one sample that was sequenced in a study of STAT3 mutations in large granular lymphocyte leukemia (dated by TCRdb to about 2019). These receptors' targets are unknown. The library came from the immunoSEQ multiplex PCR assay. TCRdb took over this immuneACCESS table, retaining in-frame rearrangements with V and J assigned. Such tables are incomplete; in checked studies, under half of the missing clones stem from an unresolved V gene, and the remainder is unexplained. Present in this sample are some 37,000 clones, around nine tenths of which were seen just once. Jointly, the top ten make up more than 0.4% of the sample. The research as a whole found: At least one immunodominant TCRbeta clonotype was present in every T-LGLL patient, and multiple immunodominant subclonotypes appeared in about half of the T-LGLL patients.

Specimen: PBMCs. The receptors were sampled from a human donor with T large granular lymphocyte leukemia. Some clones in this sample may be carry-over from other donors' samples.

The chain combines TRBV6-6 with TRBJ2-3, with TRBD2 matching over 7 bases. CDR3 length: 14 amino acids. Unmatched junction bases numbered 3, after V lost 6 bases and J lost 0 bases. Germline V gene sequence: CDR1 MNHNY, CDR2 SVGAGI (reference sequence). The CDR3 protein is CASRMGGSTDTQYF. The DNA for the CDR3 is TGTGCCAGCAGGATGGGGGGGAGCACAGATACGCAGTATTTT.

The gene calls are TRBV19 and TRBJ2-1; D remains ambiguous. The V gene lost 5 bases and the J gene lost 10 bases, with 15 bases spanning the gap. The CDR3 loop spans 13 amino acids. The germline CDR1 and CDR2 sequences are LNHDA and SQIVND (reference sequence). The CDR3 DNA is TGTGCCAGTAGTCGATCGGCCCGTTTCGAGCAGTTCTTC. Encoded protein: CASSRSARFEQFF. The full variable domain, with the rest looked up from reference TRBV19 and TRBJ2-1, is DGGITQSPKYLFRKEGQNVTLSCEQNLNHDAMYWYRQDPGQGLRLIYYSQIVNDFQKGDIAEGYSVSREKKESFPLTVTSAQKNPTAFYLCASSRSARFEQFFGPGTRLTVL.

DNA for the CDR3: TGTGCCAGTAGGCCTGCGGGGGGTTTCAATGAGCAGTTCTTC. Translation: CASRPAGGFNEQFF. The rearrangement joins TRBV19 to TRBJ2-1; 8 bases fit TRBD2. The length of the CDR3 is 14 residues. V shed 6 bases, J shed 6 bases, and the junction held 7 bases outside the gene matches. Looked up from germline, CDR1 is LNHDA and CDR2 is SQIVND (reference sequence).

In DNA form, the CDR3 reads TGTGCCAGCAGAGGGACAGGGAGTGAAAAACTGTTTTTT. Its protein product is CASRGTGSEKLFF. The chain carries TRBV25-1 and TRBJ1-4; TRBD1 aligns across 9 bases. V dropped 6 bases and J dropped 7; count of bases not matched to a gene: 3. Germline V gene lookup returns CDR1 MGHDK and CDR2 SYGVNS. This CDR3 comprises 13 residues.

V usage is TRBV9 and J usage is TRBJ1-1, with D possibly TRBD1 on 5 matching bases. V lost 4 bases to trimming and J lost 5 bases, with 9 bases between them. This CDR3 spans 12 amino acids. Germline CDR1 SGDLS, CDR2 YYNGEE. CDR3 DNA sequence: TGTGCCAGCAGCCCAGGGATGACTGAAGCTTTCTTT. It translates to CASSPGMTEAFF. The full variable domain, with the rest looked up from reference TRBV9 and TRBJ1-1, is DSGVTQTPKHLITATGQRVTLRCSPRSGDLSVYWYQQSLDQGLQFLIQYYNGEERAKGNILERFSAQQFPDLHSELNLSSLELGDSALYFCASSPGMTEAFFGQGTRLTVV.

The chain has TRBV5-6 and TRBJ1-3; D may be TRBD1 (5 bases). Germline lookup yields CDR1 SGHDT and CDR2 YYEEEE. The V end was cut by 4 bases, the J end by 0 bases, with 11 bases between. The CDR3 is 15 residues long. CDR3 sequence: CASSQRGVSGNTIYF. The DNA of the CDR3 is TGTGCCAGCAGCCAGAGGGGAGTCTCTGGAAACACCATATATTTT.

The chain carries TRBV5-1 and TRBJ2-3; 9 positions match TRBD1. V lost 0 bases, J lost 4 bases, and 6 bases stayed unmatched. Germline values: CDR1 SGHRS, CDR2 YFSETQ. The CDR3 is 16 residues long. The DNA of the CDR3 is TGCGCCAGCAGCTTGGCTGGACAGGGGAGCGCAGATACGCAGTATTTT. This sequence encodes CASSLAGQGSADTQYF.

This chain connects TRBV9 to TRBJ2-5, with 7 bases lining up with TRBD2. CDR3 size: 13 residues. Germline assignment: CDR1 SGDLS and CDR2 YYNGEE. The junction had 1 base not matched to a gene; V was cut back by 2 bases and J by 3 bases. This CDR3 is CASSVSGEETQYF. The CDR3 nucleotides are TGTGCCAGCAGCGTCAGCGGGGAAGAGACCCAGTACTTC.

This rearrangement joins TRBV5-4 to TRBJ2-5; no definite D call. Trimming removed 0 bases at V and 3 bases at J, with 6 bases between. Germline-derived CDR1 and CDR2 are SGHNT and YYREEE (reference sequence). The CDR3 length is 13 residues. In nucleotides, the CDR3 is TGTGCCAGCAGCTTGGCGGTGGAAGAGACCCAGTACTTC. Its protein is CASSLAVEETQYF.

The chain recombines TRBV7-9 with TRBJ1-1; D not certain. Trimming removed 6 bases at V and 5 bases at J, with 13 bases between. Germline V lookup: CDR1 SEHNR, CDR2 FQNEAQ (reference sequence). The CDR3 has 13 residues. CDR3 nucleotide sequence: TGTGCCAGCAGTACCCGCGGGAAAACTGAAGCTTTCTTT. This gives the protein CASSTRGKTEAFF.

The V call is TRBV6-1, the J call TRBJ2-7; 7 bases are shared with TRBD1. The CDR3 runs 15 residues. Trimming took 7 bases from V and 1 from J; bases not matched to a gene: 10. Germline V lookup: CDR1 MNHNS, CDR2 SASEGT. CDR3 amino acids: CASTLDRAPSYEQYF. The CDR3, as DNA: TGTGCCAGCACCCTCGACAGGGCCCCATCCTACGAGCAGTACTTC.

The rearrangement links TRBV6-6 to TRBJ1-1, with 7 positions matching TRBD1. V lost 6 bases, J lost 1 base, and 8 bases stayed unmatched. CDR1 and CDR2 from the germline V gene are MNHNY and SVGAGI (reference sequence). This CDR3 has 15 amino acids. The CDR3 loop is CASSYRTGENTEAFF. The CDR3 DNA reads as TGTGCCAGCAGCTACCGGACAGGAGAGAACACTGAAGCTTTCTTT.

V and J are TRBV5-4 and TRBJ1-1; D ambiguous. The CDR3 is 14 residues long. Trimming removed 1 base from V and 3 bases from J, with 10 bases in between. The germline V gene has CDR1 SGHNT and CDR2 YYREEE (reference sequence). Here the CDR3 reads CASSLRQPHTEAFF. CDR3 sequence (DNA): TGTGCCAGCAGCTTGCGGCAACCCCACACTGAAGCTTTCTTT.

The CDR3 is CASSKLDRNNSPLHF. In DNA, the CDR3 is TGTGCCAGCAGTAAGCTAGACAGGAATAATTCACCCCTCCACTTT. This chain links TRBV25-1 with TRBJ1-6; D may be TRBD1 (6 bases). Per the germline V gene, CDR1 is MGHDK and CDR2 is SYGVNS. The length of the CDR3 is 15 residues. Trimming cost V 5 bases and J 5 bases, with 13 bases left between them.

This clone has only one observation. J is TRBJ2-3 and V is TRBV12-5, with 9 bases matching TRBD1. Germline lookup yields CDR1 LGHNT and CDR2 FRNRAP. After removal of 6 bases from V and 1 base from J, the junction contained 5 bases not matched to a gene. The CDR3 runs to 15 residues. CDR3 region: CASGRGTGRTDTQYF. In nucleotides, the CDR3 is TGTGCTAGTGGCCGAGGGACAGGGCGCACAGATACGCAGTATTTT. The variable domain in full, with the rest retrieved from reference TRBV12-5 and TRBJ2-3, is DARVTQTPRHKVTEMGQEVTMRCQPILGHNTVFWYRQTMMQGLELLAYFRNRAPLDDSGMPKDRFSAEMPDATLATLKIQPSEPRDSAVYFCASGRGTGRTDTQYFGPGTRLTVL.